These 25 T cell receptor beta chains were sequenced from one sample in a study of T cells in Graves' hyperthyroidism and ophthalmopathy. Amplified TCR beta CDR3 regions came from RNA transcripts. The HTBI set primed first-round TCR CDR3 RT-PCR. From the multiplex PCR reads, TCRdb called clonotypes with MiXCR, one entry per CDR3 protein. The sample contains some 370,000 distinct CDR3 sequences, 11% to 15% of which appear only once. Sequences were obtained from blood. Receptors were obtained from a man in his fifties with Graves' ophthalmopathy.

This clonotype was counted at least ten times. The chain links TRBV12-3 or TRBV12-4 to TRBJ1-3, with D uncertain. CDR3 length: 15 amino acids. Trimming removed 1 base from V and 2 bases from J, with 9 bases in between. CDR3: CASSLGVGTGNTIYF. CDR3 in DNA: TGTGCCAGCAGTTTAGGTGTGGGGACTGGAAACACCATATATTTT.

CDR3 DNA sequence: TGCAGTGCCATTGGGGGGGCGGACAGGGGTTACGAGCAGTACTTC. Its translation: CSAIGGADRGYEQYF. This chain connects TRBV20-1 to TRBJ2-7, with 9 bases fitting TRBD1. Germline values: CDR1 DFQATT, CDR2 SNEGSKA (reference sequence). This CDR3 is 15 amino acids long. The J segment lost 4 bases and the V segment lost 6 bases, leaving 13 bases of the junction unmatched.

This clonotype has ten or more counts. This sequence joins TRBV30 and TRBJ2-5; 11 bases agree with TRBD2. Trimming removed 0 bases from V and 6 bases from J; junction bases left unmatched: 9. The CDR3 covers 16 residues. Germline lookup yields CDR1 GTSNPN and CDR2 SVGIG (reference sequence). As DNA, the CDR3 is TGTGCCTGGAGTGTATTTACTAGCGGGAGTTTGAAGACCCAGTACTTC. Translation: CAWSVFTSGSLKTQYF.

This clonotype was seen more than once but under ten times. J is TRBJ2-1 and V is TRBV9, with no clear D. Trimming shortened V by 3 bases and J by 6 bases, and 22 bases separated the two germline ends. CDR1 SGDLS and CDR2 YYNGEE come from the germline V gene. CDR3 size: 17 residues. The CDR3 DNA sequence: TGTGCCAGCAGCGCCAACCCTATAGGTCGGGCCGTCAATGAGCAGTTCTTC. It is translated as CASSANPIGRAVNEQFF.

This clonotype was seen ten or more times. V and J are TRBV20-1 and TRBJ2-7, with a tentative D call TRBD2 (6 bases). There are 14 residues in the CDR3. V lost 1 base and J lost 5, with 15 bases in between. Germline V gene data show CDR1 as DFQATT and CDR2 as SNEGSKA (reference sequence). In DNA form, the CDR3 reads TGCAGTGCTAGAGGGCGGGGTAGCGGCCACGAGCAGTACTTC. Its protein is CSARGRGSGHEQYF.

The CDR3, as DNA: TGTGCCAGCAGTGAAGCGCGGCAGGAGACTCCGTATTTT. Translating it yields CASSEARQETPYF. The chain joins TRBV2 to TRBJ2-3; D uncertain. The CDR3 sequence is 13 residues long. Looked up from germline, CDR1 is SNHLY and CDR2 is FYNNEI. Trimming left V 0 bases short and J 14 bases short, with 15 bases between.

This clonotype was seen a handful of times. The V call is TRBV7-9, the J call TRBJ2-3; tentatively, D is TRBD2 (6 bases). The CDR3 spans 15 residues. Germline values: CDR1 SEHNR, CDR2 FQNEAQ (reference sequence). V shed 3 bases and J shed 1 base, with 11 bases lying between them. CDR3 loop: CASSFRREGTDTQYF. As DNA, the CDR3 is TGTGCCAGCAGCTTTCGGCGGGAAGGCACAGATACGCAGTATTTT.

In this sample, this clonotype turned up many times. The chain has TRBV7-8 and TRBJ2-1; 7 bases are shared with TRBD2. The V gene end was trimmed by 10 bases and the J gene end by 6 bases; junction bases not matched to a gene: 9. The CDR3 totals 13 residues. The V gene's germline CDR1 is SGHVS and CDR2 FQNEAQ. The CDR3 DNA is TGTGCCATCGAGTACCGCGGGGGCAATGAGCAGTTCTTC. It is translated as CAIEYRGGNEQFF. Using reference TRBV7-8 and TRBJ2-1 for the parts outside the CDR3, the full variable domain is GAGVSQSPRYKVAKRGQDVALRCDPISGHVSLFWYQQALGQGPEFLTYFQNEAQLDKSGLPSDRFFAERPEGSVSTLKIQRTQQEDSAVYLCAIEYRGGNEQFFGPGTRLTVL.

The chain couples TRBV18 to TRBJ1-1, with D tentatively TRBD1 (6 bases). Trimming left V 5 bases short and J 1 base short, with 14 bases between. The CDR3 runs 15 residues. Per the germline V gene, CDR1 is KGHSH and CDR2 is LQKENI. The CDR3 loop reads CASSKQGVTNTEAFF. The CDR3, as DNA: TGTGCCAGCTCAAAACAGGGCGTGACGAACACTGAAGCTTTCTTT.

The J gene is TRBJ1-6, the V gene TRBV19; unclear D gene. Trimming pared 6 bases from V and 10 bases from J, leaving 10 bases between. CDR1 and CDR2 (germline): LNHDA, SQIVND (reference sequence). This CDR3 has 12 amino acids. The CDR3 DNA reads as TGTGCCAGTAGCCCCGGGGTGTCACCCCTCCACTTT. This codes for CASSPGVSPLHF. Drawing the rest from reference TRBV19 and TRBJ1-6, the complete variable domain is DGGITQSPKYLFRKEGQNVTLSCEQNLNHDAMYWYRQDPGQGLRLIYYSQIVNDFQKGDIAEGYSVSREKKESFPLTVTSAQKNPTAFYLCASSPGVSPLHFGNGTRLTVT.

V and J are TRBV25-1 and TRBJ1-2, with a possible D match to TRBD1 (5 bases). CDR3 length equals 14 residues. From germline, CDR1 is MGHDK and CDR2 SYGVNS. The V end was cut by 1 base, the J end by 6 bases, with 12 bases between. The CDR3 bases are TGTGCCAGCAGTGAATTCGGCCCGGGGGATGGCTACACCTTC. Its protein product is CASSEFGPGDGYTF.

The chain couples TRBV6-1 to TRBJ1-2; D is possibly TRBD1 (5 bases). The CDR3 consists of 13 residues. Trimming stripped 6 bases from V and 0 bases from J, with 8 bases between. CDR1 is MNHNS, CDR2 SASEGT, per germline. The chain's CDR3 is CASRATANYGYTF. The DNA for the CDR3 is TGTGCCAGCAGGGCGACAGCTAACTATGGCTACACCTTC.

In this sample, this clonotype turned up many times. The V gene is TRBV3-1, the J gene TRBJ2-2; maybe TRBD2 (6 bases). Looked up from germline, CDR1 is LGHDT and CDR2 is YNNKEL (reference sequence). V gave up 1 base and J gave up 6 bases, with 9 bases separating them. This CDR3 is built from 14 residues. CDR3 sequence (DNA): TGTGCCAGCAGCCAAGGACTAGAAGCCGGGGAGCTGTTTTTT. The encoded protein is CASSQGLEAGELFF.

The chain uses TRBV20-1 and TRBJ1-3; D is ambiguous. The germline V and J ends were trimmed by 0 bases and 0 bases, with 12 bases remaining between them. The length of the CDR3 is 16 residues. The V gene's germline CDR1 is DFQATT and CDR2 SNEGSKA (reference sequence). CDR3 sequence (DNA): TGCAGTGCTAGAGATTACGGCGGCAGCTCTGGAAACACCATATATTTT. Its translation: CSARDYGGSSGNTIYF.

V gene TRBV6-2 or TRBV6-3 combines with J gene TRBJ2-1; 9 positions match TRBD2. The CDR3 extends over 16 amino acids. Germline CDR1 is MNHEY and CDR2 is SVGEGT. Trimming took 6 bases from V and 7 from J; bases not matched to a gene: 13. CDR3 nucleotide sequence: TGTGCCAGCAGCCGAAATAGCGGGAGCGTCGGTAATGAGCAGTTCTTC. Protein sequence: CASSRNSGSVGNEQFF.

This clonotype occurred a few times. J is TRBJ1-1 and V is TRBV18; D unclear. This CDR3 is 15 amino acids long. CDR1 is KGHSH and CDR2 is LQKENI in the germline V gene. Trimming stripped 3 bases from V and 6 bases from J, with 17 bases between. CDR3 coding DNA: TGTGCCAGCTCACCTCGAGAAACGGGTGGCGCTGAAGCTTTCTTT. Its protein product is CASSPRETGGAEAFF.

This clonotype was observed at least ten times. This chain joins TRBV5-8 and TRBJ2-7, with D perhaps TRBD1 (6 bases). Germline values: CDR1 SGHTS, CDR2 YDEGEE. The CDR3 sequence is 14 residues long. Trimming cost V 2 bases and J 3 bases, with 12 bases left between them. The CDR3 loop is CASSFRAGVYEQYF. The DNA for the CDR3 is TGTGCCAGCAGCTTTAGGGCAGGGGTCTACGAGCAGTACTTC.

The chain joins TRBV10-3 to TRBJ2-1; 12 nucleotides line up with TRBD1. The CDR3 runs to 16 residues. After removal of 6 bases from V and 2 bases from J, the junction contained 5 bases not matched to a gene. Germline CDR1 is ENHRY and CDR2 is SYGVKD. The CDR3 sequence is CAIRAGTGGAYNEQFF. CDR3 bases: TGTGCCATCAGAGCAGGGACAGGGGGCGCCTACAATGAGCAGTTCTTC.

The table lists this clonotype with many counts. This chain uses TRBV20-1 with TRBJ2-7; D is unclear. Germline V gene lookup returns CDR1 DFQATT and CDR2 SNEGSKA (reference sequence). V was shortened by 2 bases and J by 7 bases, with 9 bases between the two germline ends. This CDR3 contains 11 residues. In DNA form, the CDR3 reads TGCAGTGCTAGATGGGGTAAAGAGCAGTACTTC. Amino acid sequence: CSARWGKEQYF.

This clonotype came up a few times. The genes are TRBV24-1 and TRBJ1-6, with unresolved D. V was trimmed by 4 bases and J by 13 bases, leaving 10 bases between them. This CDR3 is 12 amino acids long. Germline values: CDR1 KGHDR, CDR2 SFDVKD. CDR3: CATSDTGRPLHF. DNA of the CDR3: TGTGCCACCAGTGACACGGGGAGGCCCCTCCACTTT.

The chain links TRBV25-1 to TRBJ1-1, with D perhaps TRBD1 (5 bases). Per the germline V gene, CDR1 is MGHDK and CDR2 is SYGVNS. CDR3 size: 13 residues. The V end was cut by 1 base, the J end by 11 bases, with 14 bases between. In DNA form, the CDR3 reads TGTGCCAGCAGTGAATCGGGGGGACCCGTCGCTTTCTTT. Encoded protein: CASSESGGPVAFF.

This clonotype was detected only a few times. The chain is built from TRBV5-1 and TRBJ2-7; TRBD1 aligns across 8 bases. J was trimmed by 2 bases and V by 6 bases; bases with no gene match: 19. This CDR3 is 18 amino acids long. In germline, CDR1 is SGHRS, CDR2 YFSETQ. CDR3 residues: CASIGEGTGGIKAYEQYF. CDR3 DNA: TGCGCCAGCATCGGGGAAGGGACAGGAGGGATAAAAGCCTACGAGCAGTACTTC.

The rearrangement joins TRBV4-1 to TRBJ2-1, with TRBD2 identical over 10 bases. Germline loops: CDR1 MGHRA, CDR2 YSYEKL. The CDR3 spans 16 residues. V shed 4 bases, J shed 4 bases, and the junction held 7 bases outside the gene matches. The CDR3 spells CASSREGLAEYNEQFF. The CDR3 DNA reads TGCGCCAGCAGCCGGGAAGGACTAGCGGAATACAATGAGCAGTTCTTC.

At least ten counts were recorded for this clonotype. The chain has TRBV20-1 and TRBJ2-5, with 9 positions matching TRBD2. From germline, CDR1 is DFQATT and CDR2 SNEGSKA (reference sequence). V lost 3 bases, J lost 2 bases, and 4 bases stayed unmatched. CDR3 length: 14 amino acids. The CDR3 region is CSASPLAGQETQYF. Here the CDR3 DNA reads TGCAGTGCTAGTCCGCTAGCGGGACAAGAGACCCAGTACTTC.

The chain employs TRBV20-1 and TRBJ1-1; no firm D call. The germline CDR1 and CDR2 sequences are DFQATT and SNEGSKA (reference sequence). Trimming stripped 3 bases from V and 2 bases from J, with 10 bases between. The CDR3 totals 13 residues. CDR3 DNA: TGCAGTGCTAGCACCAGAAAAAACACTGAAGCTTTCTTT. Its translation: CSASTRKNTEAFF.